The rows below give T cell receptor beta chains drawn from one sample of a study of glioma-infiltrating T cells. MiXCR, run by TCRdb on the multiplex PCR reads, gives a single entry per CDR3 protein. The sample holds about 380,000 distinct CDR3 sequences, approximately 42% seen once. Sequenced material: glioma tissue, nonneoplastic brain tissue, or PBMCs (not recorded which). Receptor source: a human donor with low-grade glioma or glioblastoma, undergoing nonglioma brain surgery, or in good health (not recorded which). Each CDR3 is given with its conserved first and last residue. The order of the fields is clone size, V gene, J gene, D gene, CDR3 length, CDR3 protein, CDR3 DNA. A D gene is named only where the DNA matches it firmly. A clone size is listed for some rows: how often the clone was seen (once, few, many), or a class if it is expanded.

once	TRBV7-9	TRBJ2-5	NA	12	CASSFRLETQYF	TGTGCCAGCAGCTTCCGCCTGGAGACCCAGTACTTC
few	TRBV15	TRBJ1-1	TRBD1	15	CATSPGTGGNTEAFF	TGTGCCACCAGCCCCGGGACAGGGGGGAACACTGAAGCTTTCTTT
many	TRBV6-1	TRBJ2-5	TRBD1	14	CASSEDRVRETQYF	TGTGCCAGCAGTGAGGACAGGGTCCGAGAGACCCAGTACTTC
NA	TRBV20-1	TRBJ2-3	TRBD1	15	CSARDFGQGTDTQYF	TGCAGTGCTAGAGATTTTGGACAGGGCACAGATACACAGTATTTT
many	TRBV11-2	TRBJ2-7	NA	14	CASSLGGPFYEQYF	TGTGCCAGCAGCTTAGGTGGTCCATTTTACGAGCAGTACTTC
few	TRBV25-1	TRBJ1-5	TRBD1	17	CASSDTRTGGNNQPQHF	TGTGCCAGCAGTGACACCAGGACAGGGGGCAACAATCAGCCCCAGCATTTT
NA	TRBV5-6	TRBJ2-1	NA	14	CASSYRRGYNEQFF	TGTGCCAGCAGCTATCGACGGGGGTACAATGAGCAGTTCTTC
few	TRBV20-1	TRBJ1-1	NA	15	CSARSDRLMNTEAFF	TGCAGTGCCAGAAGTGACAGGCTCATGAACACTGAAGCTTTCTTT
many	TRBV9	TRBJ2-3	NA	17	CASSPLPELSSTDTQYF	TGTGCCAGCAGCCCACTCCCAGAACTATCTAGCACAGATACGCAGTATTTT
NA	TRBV6-2/TRBV6-3	TRBJ2-7	TRBD1	14	CASSPRQGTYGQYF	TGTGCCAGCAGCCCACGACAGGGGACCTACGGGCAGTACTTC
many	TRBV20-1	TRBJ1-1	NA	10	CSASRVEAFF	TGCAGTGCTAGTCGGGTTGAAGCTTTCTTT
NA	TRBV7-2	TRBJ2-1	TRBD2	15	CASSLTSGVYNEQFF	TGTGCCAGCAGCTTAACTAGCGGGGTATACAATGAGCAGTTCTTC
many	TRBV27	TRBJ2-2	NA	14	CASSLSQNTGELFF	TGTGCCAGCAGTTTAAGCCAGAACACCGGGGAGCTGTTTTTT
NA	TRBV7-2	TRBJ1-3	NA	15	CASSLEDGVGNTIYF	TGTGCCAGCAGCTTAGAGGACGGGGTAGGAAACACCATATATTTT
NA	TRBV20-1	TRBJ2-1	TRBD1	20	CSARDRQGVTLQSSYNEQFF	TGCAGTGCTAGAGATAGACAGGGGGTGACCCTCCAAAGCTCCTACAATGAGCAGTTCTTC
NA	TRBV28	TRBJ2-7	TRBD1	15	CASSLGQALPYEQYF	TGTGCCAGCAGCCTAGGACAGGCCCTCCCTTACGAGCAGTACTTC
NA	TRBV11-3	TRBJ2-1	NA	14	CASSLAGVGDGQFF	TGTGCCAGCAGCTTAGCGGGAGTTGGAGATGGGCAGTTCTTC
NA	TRBV4-2	TRBJ2-7	NA	15	CASSLATAYSYEQYF	TGTGCCAGCAGCTTGGCCACAGCGTACTCCTACGAGCAGTACTTC
NA	TRBV6-2/TRBV6-3	TRBJ2-7	TRBD2	15	CASRGLAGGVAEQYF	TGCGCCAGCAGAGGACTAGCGGGAGGGGTGGCGGAGCAGTACTTC
NA	TRBV20-1	TRBJ2-3	TRBD2	15	CSASSSGRTTDTQYF	TGCAGTGCTAGCTCTAGCGGGAGGACCACAGATACGCAGTATTTT
NA	TRBV6-2/TRBV6-3	TRBJ1-1	NA	15	CASSSGLRGDTGAFF	TGTGCCAGCAGTTCAGGACTCAGAGGGGACACTGGAGCTTTCTTT
NA	TRBV19	TRBJ2-3	NA	16	CASSPPVDPRGDTQYF	TGTGCCAGTAGCCCCCCCGTGGACCCCCGAGGAGATACGCAGTATTTT
NA	TRBV19	TRBJ2-7	NA	13	CASSIGQPYEQYF	TGTGCCAGTAGTATTGGACAGCCCTACGAGCAGTACTTC
few	TRBV2	TRBJ1-5	NA	15	CASSEFGRDNQPQHF	TGTGCCAGCAGTGAGTTTGGGAGAGACAATCAGCCCCAGCATTTT
NA	TRBV29-1	TRBJ1-1	NA	14	CSAANRISNTEAFF	TGCAGCGCCGCGAACAGGATTTCGAACACTGAAGCTTTCTTT
NA	TRBV29-1	TRBJ1-1	NA	13	CSVDRFQSTKAFF	TGCAGCGTTGATAGGTTTCAGAGCACTAAAGCTTTCTTT
few	TRBV29-1	TRBJ2-7	NA	14	CSVDQGKGSYEQYF	TGCAGCGTTGATCAGGGGAAGGGCTCCTACGAGCAGTACTTC
NA	TRBV27	TRBJ2-1	NA	16	CASSSLGFRSYNEQFF	TGTGCCAGCAGTTCCCTGGGTTTTAGATCCTACAATGAGCAGTTCTTC
NA	TRBV5-4	TRBJ2-5	TRBD2	13	CASRPEREGTQYF	TGTGCCAGCAGGCCAGAGCGGGAAGGGACCCAGTACTTC
NA	TRBV5-5	TRBJ2-5	NA	14	CASISMYSQETQYF	TGTGCCAGCATCAGCATGTACTCCCAAGAGACCCAGTACTTC
NA	TRBV7-2	TRBJ1-1	TRBD1	14	CASSLPDRGTEAFF	TGTGCCAGCAGCCTTCCGGACAGGGGCACTGAAGCTTTCTTT
NA	TRBV6-5	TRBJ1-1	NA	15	CASSSLRGWGSEALF	TGTGCCAGCAGCAGCCTTAGGGGTTGGGGCTCTGAAGCTCTCTTT
few	TRBV20-1	TRBJ1-2	TRBD1	14	CSARTRTGNYGYTF	TGCAGTGCTAGAACCCGGACAGGGAACTATGGCTACACCTTC
few	TRBV28	TRBJ2-5	NA	15	CASSAQTGSQETQYF	TGTGCCAGCAGTGCCCAAACAGGGAGCCAAGAGACCCAGTACTTC
few	TRBV6-5	TRBJ2-7	NA	13	CASSYRTEGKAYF	TGTGCCAGCAGTTACCGAACAGAAGGAAAAGCGTACTTC
NA	TRBV19	TRBJ1-2	TRBD1	15	CASSISSGGSYGYTF	TGTGCCAGTAGTATTTCGTCAGGGGGTTCCTATGGCTACACCTTC
few	TRBV24-1	TRBJ2-1	NA	12	CATSDLLNEQFF	TGTGCCACCAGTGATTTGTTGAATGAGCAGTTCTTC
NA	TRBV4-1	TRBJ2-3	TRBD1	17	CASSQDASWDRTDTQYF	TGCGCCAGCAGCCAAGACGCCTCTTGGGACAGAACAGATACGCAGTATTTT
few	TRBV20-1	TRBJ2-7	NA	12	CSASMRYDEQYF	TGCAGTGCTAGTATGCGGTATGACGAGCAGTACTTC
few	TRBV24-1	TRBJ2-3	NA	13	CATSPDGTDTQYF	TGTGCCACCAGTCCGGATGGAACAGATACGCAGTATTTT
NA	TRBV12-3/TRBV12-4	TRBJ2-2	TRBD2	16	CASRQPGLANTGELFF	TGTGCCAGCAGGCAACCGGGACTAGCTAACACCGGGGAGCTGTTTTTT
NA	TRBV2	TRBJ2-7	NA	14	CASSELGSSYEQYF	TGTGCCAGCAGTGAACTGGGGTCCTCCTACGAGCAGTACTTC
NA	TRBV7-2	TRBJ2-2	NA	12	CATREATGELFF	TGTGCCACCAGGGAGGCTACCGGGGAGCTGTTTTTT
NA	TRBV18	TRBJ2-3	NA	14	CASSGGTGGDTQYF	TGTGCCAGCTCAGGGGGAACAGGAGGAGATACGCAGTATTTT
few	TRBV3-1	TRBJ2-7	TRBD2	15	CASSPIAGFTYEQYF	TGTGCCAGCAGCCCTATAGCGGGATTCACCTACGAGCAGTACTTC
few	TRBV20-1	TRBJ1-5	NA	13	CSARRTGNQPQHF	TGCAGTGCTAGGAGGACAGGCAATCAGCCCCAGCATTTT
many	TRBV20-1	TRBJ2-7	TRBD2	12	CSARREDYEQYF	TGCAGTGCTAGGCGGGAGGACTACGAGCAGTACTTC
NA	TRBV11-2	TRBJ2-7	NA	14	CASILRVSAYEQYF	TGTGCCAGCATCTTAAGGGTGTCAGCCTACGAGCAGTACTTC
many	TRBV6-1	TRBJ2-7	NA	15	CASSPRTGGSYEQYF	TGTGCCAGCAGCCCGAGGACGGGCGGATCCTACGAGCAGTACTTC
NA	TRBV7-6	TRBJ2-2	NA	14	CASSKGPNTGELFF	TGTGCTAGCAGCAAGGGCCCTAACACCGGGGAGCTGTTTTTT
few	TRBV4-1	TRBJ1-5	TRBD1	17	CASSHPRGQGDNQPQHF	TGCGCCAGCAGCCACCCTAGGGGACAGGGTGACAATCAGCCCCAGCATTTT
few	TRBV27	TRBJ2-7	NA	15	CASSFGGEGDYEQYF	TGTGCCAGCAGTTTCGGGGGAGAGGGGGACTACGAGCAGTACTTC
NA	TRBV24-1	TRBJ1-1	TRBD1	15	CATSDPGQANTEAFF	TGTGCCACCAGTGATCCTGGACAGGCGAACACTGAAGCTTTCTTT
NA	TRBV20-1	TRBJ1-1	NA	12	CSAREGSTEALF	TGCAGTGCTAGAGAGGGTTCCACTGAAGCTCTCTTT
few	TRBV10-3	TRBJ1-1	TRBD1	13	CAIGTGAKTEAFF	TGTGCCATCGGGACAGGGGCGAAGACTGAAGCTTTCTTT